These 28 T cell receptor beta chains were all obtained from the same sample, sequenced in a study of T cell repertoires in cytomegalovirus infection. For these TCRs, the target antigens are not known. Each CDR3 protein is one row after TCRdb ran MiXCR on the reads. The sample comprises 450,000 to 650,000 distinct CDR3 sequences, under 45% of which are singletons, and over 45% rests with the top ten. The sequencing used cultured PBMCs, collected from culture after CMV antigen stimulation. These receptor sequences come from a human donor in good health (CMV status not recorded). Some clones in this sample may be carry-over from other donors' samples.

This chain links TRBV5-1 with TRBJ1-2; D uncertain. Trimming stripped 3 bases from V and 6 bases from J, with 12 bases between. Germline assignment: CDR1 SGHRS and CDR2 YFSETQ. The CDR3 is made up of 13 amino acids. CDR3 sequence reads: CASSSIGNDGYTF. DNA for the CDR3: TGCGCCAGCAGCTCGATAGGGAACGATGGCTACACCTTC.

This clonotype appeared once. The chain couples TRBV27 to TRBJ2-7; TRBD2 matches at 11 bases. This CDR3 has 15 residues. The V and J ends lost 6 bases and 7 bases, in that order; junction bases with no gene match: 11. Germline V gene data show CDR1 as MNHEY and CDR2 as SMNVEV (reference sequence). The CDR3: CASSSLLAGVGEQYF. The CDR3 DNA sequence: TGTGCCAGCAGCTCTCTACTAGCGGGAGTAGGTGAGCAGTACTTC.

V usage is TRBV5-4 and J usage is TRBJ1-2; 10 positions match TRBD1. The CDR3 is made up of 15 amino acids. V lost 0 bases, J lost 4 bases, and 3 bases stayed unmatched. The germline V gene has CDR1 SGHNT and CDR2 YYREEE (reference sequence). Written as DNA, the CDR3 is TGTGCCAGCAGCTTGGCCGGGACAGGGGCCTATGGCTACACCTTC. Translation gives CASSLAGTGAYGYTF. The full variable domain, in which reference TRBV5-4 and TRBJ1-2 provide the parts outside the CDR3, is ETGVTQSPTHLIKTRGQQVTLRCSSQSGHNTVSWYQQALGQGPQFIFQYYREEENGRGNFPPRFSGLQFPNYSSELNVNALELDDSALYLCASSLAGTGAYGYTFGSGTRLTVV.

This clonotype was seen a few times. The CDR3 reads CASSGRQAFGTEAFF. CDR3 DNA: TGTGCCAGCAGCGGACGACAGGCCTTTGGCACTGAAGCTTTCTTT. The chain recombines TRBV7-8 with TRBJ1-1; perhaps TRBD1 as D (6 bases). The CDR3 consists of 15 residues. CDR1 SGHVS and CDR2 FQNEAQ come from the germline V gene. The V end was cut by 5 bases, the J end by 4 bases, with 17 bases between.

This chain uses TRBV12-5 with TRBJ1-1; D possibly corresponds to TRBD1 (5 bases). The CDR3 consists of 15 residues. Trimming pared 5 bases from V and 1 base from J, leaving 14 bases between. CDR1 LGHNT and CDR2 FRNRAP come from the germline V gene. This CDR3 reads CASGPSPGGNTEAFF. CDR3 in DNA: TGTGCTAGTGGTCCCTCACCCGGGGGGAACACTGAAGCTTTCTTT.

The chain employs TRBV28 and TRBJ1-1, with D unresolved. The CDR3 length is 15 residues. Germline V gene data show CDR1 as MDHEN and CDR2 as SYDVKM. V gave up 7 bases and J gave up 3 bases, with 18 bases separating them. CDR3 coding DNA: TGTGCCAGCACCTTCGGGTGGGAGACCTACACTGAAGCTTTCTTT. This gives the protein CASTFGWETYTEAFF.

The rearrangement links TRBV19 to TRBJ2-1, with 15 bases aligning to TRBD2. The CDR3 is made up of 22 amino acids. J lost 9 bases, V lost 1 base, and 22 bases had no gene match. Germline loops: CDR1 LNHDA, CDR2 SQIVND (reference sequence). CDR3 nucleotide sequence: TGTGCCAGTAGTATAGTTCGTGGGACTAGCGGGAGGATTCGACGGCCAAGGGGTGAGCAGTTCTTC. It is translated as CASSIVRGTSGRIRRPRGEQFF.

This rearrangement joins TRBV12-3 or TRBV12-4 to TRBJ2-5; 10 nucleotides match TRBD1. V lost 6 bases and J lost 6; bases outside the gene matches: 7. This CDR3 has 14 residues. As DNA, the CDR3 is TGTGCCAGCAGAAGACAGGGGGCGCTTAAGACCCAGTACTTC. Translated, it gives CASRRQGALKTQYF.

The CDR3 protein is CASSPRPGGLAGPETQYF. CDR3 DNA sequence: TGCGCCAGCAGCCCCCGCCCAGGGGGACTAGCGGGTCCTGAGACCCAGTACTTC. The chain links TRBV4-3 to TRBJ2-5; TRBD2 matches 12 bases. V lost 4 bases and J lost 5; bases outside the gene matches: 14. The germline V gene encodes CDR1 LGHNA and CDR2 YSLEER. The CDR3 has 18 amino acids.

The genes are TRBV7-6 and TRBJ2-1; D unclear. This CDR3 region has 16 residues. Per the germline V gene, CDR1 is SGHVS and CDR2 is FNYEAQ. Trimming removed 1 base from V and 3 bases from J, with 13 bases in between. The DNA of the CDR3 is TGTGCCAGCAGCTTAGGGACCCCCCTCGACTACAATGAGCAGTTCTTC. Amino acid sequence: CASSLGTPLDYNEQFF.

V usage is TRBV11-2 and J usage is TRBJ2-3, with a weak D call TRBD2 (5 bases). The CDR3 loop spans 16 amino acids. Deletions cut 5 bases from V and 1 base from J, with 16 bases between. The germline CDR1 and CDR2 sequences are SGHAT and FQNNGV. The chain's CDR3 is CASSAQLGPRTDTQYF. For the CDR3, the DNA is TGTGCCAGCAGCGCCCAACTAGGACCCCGCACAGATACGCAGTATTTT.

This clonotype was picked up a small number of times. The rearrangement joins TRBV12-3 or TRBV12-4 to TRBJ1-4; 8 bases line up with TRBD1. V trimming: 5 bases; J trimming: 5 bases; junction bases outside the gene matches: 7. The CDR3 length is 15 residues. The CDR3 here is CASSLGTGRNEKLFF. CDR3 nucleotides: TGTGCCAGCAGTCTAGGGACAGGAAGAAATGAAAAACTGTTTTTT.

V is TRBV3-1 and J is TRBJ1-2; no firm D call. Trimming removed 3 bases from V and 8 bases from J, with 16 bases in between. The germline V gene has CDR1 LGHDT and CDR2 YNNKEL (reference sequence). CDR3 length: 14 amino acids. CDR3 sequence reads: CASSHGDLSGGYTF. CDR3 sequence (DNA): TGTGCCAGCAGCCACGGGGATCTAAGCGGCGGCTACACCTTC.

The CDR3 loop is CASSFGPTSYEQYF. CDR3 nucleotides: TGTGCCAGCAGCTTCGGACCCACCTCGTACGAGCAGTACTTC. The chain carries TRBV7-6 and TRBJ2-7; no definite D call. The CDR3 runs to 14 residues. Trimming pared 3 bases from V and 4 bases from J, leaving 13 bases between. CDR1 and CDR2 (germline): SGHVS, FNYEAQ. Variable domain in full (rest from reference TRBV7-6 and TRBJ2-7): GAGVSQSPRYKVTKRGQDVALRCDPISGHVSLYWYRQALGQGPEFLTYFNYEAQQDKSGLPNDRFSAERPEGSISTLTIQRTEQRDSAMYRCASSFGPTSYEQYFGPGTRLTVT.

In this sample, this clonotype turned up a few times. The chain joins TRBV12-5 to TRBJ1-2; D ambiguous. Germline V gene data show CDR1 as LGHNT and CDR2 as FRNRAP. Trimming removed 4 bases from V and 6 bases from J, with 12 bases in between. This CDR3 spans 13 amino acids. Written as DNA, the CDR3 is TGTGCTAGTGGTTATAGGTATTCGGATGGCTACACCTTC. Protein sequence: CASGYRYSDGYTF.

The chain employs TRBV11-2 and TRBJ1-2, with D possibly matching TRBD1 (5 bases). The CDR3 runs 15 residues. V gave up 4 bases and J gave up 4 bases, with 16 bases separating them. Germline CDR1 and CDR2: SGHAT and FQNNGV. The CDR3 protein is CASSSAGPFPYGYTF. The CDR3 bases are TGTGCCAGCAGCTCCGCGGGACCTTTCCCCTATGGCTACACCTTC.

This rearrangement joins TRBV6-6 to TRBJ1-5, with D maybe TRBD1 (6 bases). Germline V gene data show CDR1 as MNHNY and CDR2 as SVGAGI (reference sequence). The CDR3 runs to 14 residues. Trimming cost V 8 bases and J 5 bases, with 16 bases left between them. CDR3 DNA: TGTGCCAGCTCGACTTCAGGGGCAGATCAGCCCCAGCATTTT. The encoded protein is CASSTSGADQPQHF.

The chain recombines TRBV7-2 with TRBJ2-5; 7 nucleotides line up with TRBD2. The V gene's germline CDR1 is SGHTA and CDR2 FQGNSA. The length of the CDR3 is 15 residues. J gave up 6 bases and V 2 bases, and 9 bases lay outside the gene matches. CDR3 DNA: TGTGCCAGCAGCTTACTGGGAGGGTCGGCGAAGACCCAGTACTTC. This encodes CASSLLGGSAKTQYF. Combining the CDR3 with reference TRBV7-2 and TRBJ2-5 gives the whole variable domain GAGVSQSPSNKVTEKGKDVELRCDPISGHTALYWYRQSLGQGLEFLIYFQGNSAPDKSGLPSDRFSAERTGGSVSTLTIQRTQQEDSAVYLCASSLLGGSAKTQYFGPGTRLLVL.

This clonotype was counted a few times. The V call is TRBV19, the J call TRBJ2-7, with D possibly being TRBD2 (5 bases). The CDR3 consists of 13 residues. Germline V gives CDR1 LNHDA, CDR2 SQIVND (reference sequence). Trimming removed 1 base at V and 2 bases at J, with 6 bases between. The CDR3 reads CASSIATTYEQYF. In nucleotides, the CDR3 is TGTGCCAGTAGTATAGCGACTACCTACGAGCAGTACTTC.

J is TRBJ2-5 and V is TRBV4-1; possible D gene TRBD1, 6 bases. With 5 bases removed from V and 5 bases from J, the gap between germline ends came to 18 bases. The CDR3 covers 15 residues. The germline V gene encodes CDR1 MGHRA and CDR2 YSYEKL. This CDR3 is CASSYRAGVSETQYF. The CDR3 region has the DNA TGCGCCAGCAGCTACCGGGCAGGGGTATCGGAGACCCAGTACTTC.

The chain is built from TRBV6-1 and TRBJ2-1; 9 bases match TRBD2. The ends lost 6 bases at V and 8 bases at J; junction bases unmatched: 20. The CDR3 covers 18 residues. Germline-derived CDR1 and CDR2 are MNHNS and SASEGT. CDR3 nucleotide sequence: TGTGCCAGCAGGTATATAGGACCTGGCGGGGGGGCCTTCGATGAGCAGTTCTTC. This encodes CASRYIGPGGGAFDEQFF.

The chain recombines TRBV5-4 with TRBJ1-4, with D unresolved. The CDR3 totals 15 residues. The V gene lost 1 base and the J gene lost 3 bases, with 10 bases spanning the gap. Germline V gives CDR1 SGHNT, CDR2 YYREEE (reference sequence). The CDR3 nucleotides are TGTGCCAGCAGCTTGTCCCCAGTACCTAATGAAAAACTGTTTTTT. It yields the protein CASSLSPVPNEKLFF.

The chain is built from TRBV7-9 and TRBJ2-5, with D possibly TRBD1 on 5 matching bases. Germline lookup yields CDR1 SEHNR and CDR2 FQNEAQ (reference sequence). The CDR3 contains 14 residues. The V end was cut by 3 bases, the J end by 5 bases, with 13 bases between. CDR3 sequence: CASSLSQGVETQYF. CDR3 DNA: TGTGCCAGCAGCTTGTCGCAAGGGGTGGAGACCCAGTACTTC.

J is TRBJ2-1 and V is TRBV6-1; possibly TRBD2 for D (6 bases). Trimming cost V 5 bases and J 0 bases, with 14 bases left between them. Germline assignment: CDR1 MNHNS and CDR2 SASEGT. The CDR3 has 16 residues. CDR3 sequence reads: CASSSEPGDSYNEQFF. CDR3 DNA: TGTGCCAGCAGTTCTGAGCCGGGGGACTCCTACAATGAGCAGTTCTTC.

This chain links TRBV6-2 or TRBV6-3 with TRBJ2-7; D is unresolved. The CDR3 contains 13 residues. With 6 bases removed from V and 0 bases from J, the gap between germline ends came to 9 bases. Germline V gene data show CDR1 as MNHEY and CDR2 as SVGEGT. CDR3 nucleotides: TGTGCCAGCAGCCAGTCGGCCTCCTACGAGCAGTACTTC. Protein product: CASSQSASYEQYF.

This clonotype has more than one count but fewer than ten. V usage is TRBV7-2 and J usage is TRBJ1-1; D remains ambiguous. Trimming removed 5 bases from V and 4 bases from J, with 8 bases in between. Germline V CDR1 and CDR2: SGHTA, FQGNSA. There are 12 residues in the CDR3. CDR3 DNA sequence: TGTGCCAGCAGCCATCCGGCCACTGAAGCTTTCTTT. This encodes CASSHPATEAFF.

This clonotype appeared a few times. The V call is TRBV7-2, the J call TRBJ2-6; 9 nucleotides agree with TRBD2. Trimming took 0 bases from V and 0 from J; bases not matched to a gene: 3. The CDR3 has 18 amino acids. Germline CDR1 reads SGHTA; CDR2 reads FQGNSA. The CDR3 nucleotides are TGTGCCAGCAGCTTAGCCCCTAGCGGGACCTCTGGGGCCAACGTCCTGACTTTC. The encoded protein is CASSLAPSGTSGANVLTF.

The chain combines TRBV7-8 with TRBJ2-7; either TRBD1 or TRBD2 may fit D (5 bases each). CDR1 is SGHVS, CDR2 FQNEAQ, per germline. Between the trimmed V and J ends, which lost 2 bases and 1 base, there was a span of 12 bases. The CDR3 runs 15 residues. The DNA for the CDR3 is TGTGCCAGCAGCTTATACGAGGGGCTATCCTACGAGCAGTACTTC. Protein sequence: CASSLYEGLSYEQYF.